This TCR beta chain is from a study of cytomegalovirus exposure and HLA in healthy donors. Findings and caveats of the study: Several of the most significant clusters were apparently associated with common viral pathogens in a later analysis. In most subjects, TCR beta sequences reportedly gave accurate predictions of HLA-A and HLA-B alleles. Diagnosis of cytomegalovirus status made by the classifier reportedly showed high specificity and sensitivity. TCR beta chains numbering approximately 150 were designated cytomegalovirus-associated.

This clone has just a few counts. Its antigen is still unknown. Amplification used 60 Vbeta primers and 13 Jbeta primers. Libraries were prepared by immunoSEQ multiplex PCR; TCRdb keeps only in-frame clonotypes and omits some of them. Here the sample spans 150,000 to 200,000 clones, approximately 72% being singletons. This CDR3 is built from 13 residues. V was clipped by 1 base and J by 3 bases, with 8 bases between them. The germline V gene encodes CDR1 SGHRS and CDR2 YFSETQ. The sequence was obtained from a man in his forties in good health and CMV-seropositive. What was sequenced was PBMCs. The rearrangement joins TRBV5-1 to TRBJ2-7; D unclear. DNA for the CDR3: TGCGCCAGCAGCTTGATGTCCAGCTACGAGCAGTACTTC. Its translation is CASSLMSSYEQYF.